These 9 T cell receptor beta chains share one sample of origin, sequenced in a study of beta chain features in type 1 diabetes. General observations from the study: Shorter TCRB CDR3s, moderately but significantly so, were found in Type 1 diabetes patients in all four CD4+ subsets.

Reverse transcribing all isolated RNA meant expressed TCRB transcripts were sequenced. The data were produced by immunoSEQ multiplex PCR, yet TCRdb's version contains in-frame clones alone and is incomplete. Of a few hundred thousand clones listed, under 20% were seen once; the top ten hold approximately 0.086%. These receptors' antigens are unknown. Specimen: naive CD4+ T cells from blood. The receptor set was obtained from a man aged 25-40 years with type 1 diabetes.

V is TRBV29-1 and J is TRBJ1-1, with D uncertain. CDR1 is SQVTM and CDR2 is ANQGSEA in the germline V gene. The CDR3 spans 11 residues. The V end was cut by 0 bases, the J end by 11 bases, with 10 bases between. The CDR3 loop is CSVEDLSEAFF. CDR3 coding DNA: TGCAGCGTTGAAGATCTTAGTGAGGCTTTCTTT.

The rearrangement joins TRBV28 to TRBJ2-7; possible D gene TRBD1, 6 bases. The CDR3 runs 14 residues. Germline assignment: CDR1 MDHEN and CDR2 SYDVKM. V dropped 2 bases and J dropped 3 bases, with 11 bases sitting between them. In nucleotides, the CDR3 is TGTGCCAGCAGTTTACCTGGACAGATCTACGAGCAGTACTTC. This gives the protein CASSLPGQIYEQYF. The entire variable domain, with the rest obtained from reference TRBV28 and TRBJ2-7, is as follows: DVKVTQSSRYLVKRTGEKVFLECVQDMDHENMFWYRQDPGLGLRLIYFSYDVKMKEKGDIPEGYSVSREKKERFSLILESASTNQTSMYLCASSLPGQIYEQYFGPGTRLTVT.

This clone was seen only a few times. This rearrangement joins TRBV7-2 to TRBJ2-7, with no clear D. The CDR3 is made up of 11 amino acids. Trimming took 0 bases from V and 6 from J, leaving 3 bases between them. Germline V gene lookup returns CDR1 SGHTA and CDR2 FQGNSA. The CDR3 DNA sequence: TGTGCCAGCAGCTTAGCCCTCGAGCAGTACTTC. Translation gives CASSLALEQYF.

In this sample, this clone turned up once. This sequence joins TRBV7-2 and TRBJ2-2, with D possibly TRBD1 on 6 matching bases. The V end was cut by 6 bases, the J end by 0 bases, with 11 bases between. The CDR3 sequence is 15 residues long. Germline CDR1 SGHTA, CDR2 FQGNSA. The CDR3 protein is CASRRDNSNTGELFF. The CDR3 bases are TGTGCCAGCAGGAGGGACAACTCGAACACCGGGGAGCTGTTTTTT.

In this sample, this clone turned up a few times. The chain uses TRBV29-1 and TRBJ1-1, with D possibly matching TRBD1 (6 bases). CDR3 length: 13 residues. V was trimmed by 4 bases and J by 10 bases, leaving 19 bases between them. Germline V gives CDR1 SQVTM, CDR2 ANQGSEA. The CDR3 spells CSVGATGFLGAFF. As DNA, the CDR3 is TGCAGCGTTGGGGCCACAGGGTTCCTGGGAGCTTTCTTT.

This clone occurred a few times. The chain combines TRBV6-5 with TRBJ2-5, with no clear D. This CDR3 is 11 amino acids long. Trimming left V 5 bases short and J 3 bases short, with 4 bases between. Germline CDR1 is MNHEY and CDR2 is SVGAGI. The CDR3 spells CASSGEETQYF. The CDR3 DNA is TGTGCCAGCAGTGGCGAAGAGACCCAGTACTTC.

V gene TRBV30 combines with J gene TRBJ2-7; D is ambiguous. V lost 8 bases and J 4 bases, leaving 12 bases between the germline ends. This CDR3 has 11 amino acids. Germline V CDR1 and CDR2: GTSNPN, SVGIG (reference sequence). The chain's CDR3 is CARTVGYEQYF. The DNA of the CDR3 is TGTGCCCGCACGGTCGGGTACGAGCAGTACTTC.

This clone was seen just once. The chain couples TRBV11-2 to TRBJ2-7; no definite D call. Germline V gene sequence: CDR1 SGHAT, CDR2 FQNNGV. The ends were cut back, 4 bases at V and 3 bases at J, with 7 bases in the middle. The CDR3 sequence is 12 residues long. CDR3 nucleotide sequence: TGTGCCAGCAGCTCACCACTCTACGAGCAGTACTTC. Translating it yields CASSSPLYEQYF.

The chain is built from TRBV4-1 and TRBJ2-3; tentative D call: TRBD2 (5 bases). With 1 base removed from V and 2 bases from J, the gap between germline ends came to 7 bases. This CDR3 is 14 amino acids long. Germline CDR1 and CDR2: MGHRA and YSYEKL. The CDR3 coding sequence is TGCGCCAGCAGCCAAGGGCTAGCCACAGATACGCAGTATTTT. It codes for CASSQGLATDTQYF.